In this sample, the clone carrying this TCR beta chain turned up many times. Its antigen is undetermined. These data belong to a study of T cells in Graves' hyperthyroidism and ophthalmopathy. Whole-study context: Peripheral blood specimens were obtained at initial diagnosis, prior to any treatment. Study observations and caveats: Onset of ophthalmopathy came a median roughly 6.9 months after the model predicted it. Most clonotypes expanded in the thyroid (above 0.001) were also present in blood.

Between the trimmed V and J ends, which lost 1 base and 7 bases, there was a span of 10 bases. Germline loops: CDR1 SNHLY, CDR2 FYNNEI. This CDR3 region has 13 residues. RNA transcripts provided the source from which TCR beta CDR3 regions were amplified. TCR CDR3 regions were first amplified by RT-PCR with HTBI primers. TCRdb re-called the multiplex PCR reads through MiXCR, storing one row per CDR3 protein. Here the sample spans 220,000 or so distinct CDR3 sequences, 16% being singletons. Ophthalmopathy patients had moderate-to-severe active disease, CAS ≥3, NOSPECS ≥4, and disease duration under 3 months.

The TCR originated in a woman aged 18-30 years with Graves' ophthalmopathy. The chain joins TRBV2 to TRBJ1-2, with D hard to call. Sequenced input: blood. This CDR3 reads CASSEEVGSGYTF. The CDR3 coding sequence is TGTGCCAGCAGTGAAGAGGTAGGGAGTGGCTACACCTTC.